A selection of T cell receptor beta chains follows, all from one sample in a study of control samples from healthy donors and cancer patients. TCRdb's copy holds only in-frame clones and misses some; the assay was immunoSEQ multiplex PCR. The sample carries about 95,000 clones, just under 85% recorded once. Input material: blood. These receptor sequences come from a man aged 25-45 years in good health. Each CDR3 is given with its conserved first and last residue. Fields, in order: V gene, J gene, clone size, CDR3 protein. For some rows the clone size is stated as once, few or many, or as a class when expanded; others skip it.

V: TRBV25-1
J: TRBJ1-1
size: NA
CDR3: CASSVLTEAFF

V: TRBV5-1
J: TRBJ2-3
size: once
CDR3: CASSLEGVTPDTQYF

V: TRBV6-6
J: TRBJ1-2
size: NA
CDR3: CASSNGGGYTF

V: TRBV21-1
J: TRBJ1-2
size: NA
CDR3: CASSKAAKKQGAFDRVSNGYTF

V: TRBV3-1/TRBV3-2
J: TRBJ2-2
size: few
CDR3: CASSQGWQGRTGELFF

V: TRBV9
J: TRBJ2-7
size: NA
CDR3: CASSVATGAYEQYF

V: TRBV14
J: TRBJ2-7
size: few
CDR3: CASSQLGSSYEQYF

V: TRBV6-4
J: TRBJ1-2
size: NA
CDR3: CASSDGAETNYGYTF

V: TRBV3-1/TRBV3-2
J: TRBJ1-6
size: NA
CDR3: CASSQERRGPDFNSPLHF

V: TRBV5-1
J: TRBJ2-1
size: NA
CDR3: CASSSGTSGGLQTYNEQFF

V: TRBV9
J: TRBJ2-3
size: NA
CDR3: CASSVDLRDTQYF

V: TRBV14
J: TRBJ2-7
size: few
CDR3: CASSQDGSGSSYEQYF

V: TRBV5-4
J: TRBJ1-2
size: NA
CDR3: CASSRTTDRAYYGYTF

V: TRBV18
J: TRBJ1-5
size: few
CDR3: CASSQPSGTGNQPQHF

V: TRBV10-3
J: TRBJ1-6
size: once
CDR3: CAISESSGTIGSPLHF

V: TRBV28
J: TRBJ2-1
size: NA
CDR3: CASSKREQFF